Presented here are 27 T cell receptor beta chains from one specimen sequenced in a study of T cell responses to AZD1222 COVID-19 vaccine. TCRdb's copy holds only in-frame clones and misses some; the assay was immunoSEQ multiplex PCR. The sample yields roughly 91,000 clones, approximately 89% seen once. Sequences were derived from peripheral blood, sampled on day 0 of AZD1222 vaccination. The source of these receptors is an adult in good health.

The CDR3 reads CASSLFSGPEAFF. The CDR3 DNA is TGTGCCAGCAGCTTGTTTTCAGGCCCTGAAGCTTTCTTT. V is TRBV5-6 and J is TRBJ1-1; D uncertain. Trimming removed 1 base from V and 6 bases from J, with 10 bases in between. Germline V gives CDR1 SGHDT, CDR2 YYEEEE. CDR3 size: 13 residues.

The V and J genes are TRBV5-1 and TRBJ1-2; D is possibly TRBD1 (5 bases). The CDR3 runs to 13 residues. Germline-derived CDR1 and CDR2 are SGHRS and YFSETQ. V lost 2 bases and J lost 4, with 9 bases in between. The CDR3 DNA is TGCGCCAGCAGCTTACAGGAAACCTATGGCTACACCTTC. The encoded protein is CASSLQETYGYTF.

Written as DNA, the CDR3 is TGTGCCAGCAGTTACTCGAAAGGGAGCGGGACACCCCTCCACTTT. Protein: CASSYSKGSGTPLHF. The chain carries TRBV6-5 and TRBJ1-6, with D unclear. The CDR3 sequence is 15 residues long. CDR1 is MNHEY, CDR2 SVGAGI, per germline. Trimming left V 0 bases short and J 11 bases short, with 14 bases between.

The rearrangement uses TRBV25-1 and TRBJ1-1, with D uncertain. Deletions cut 9 bases from V and 4 bases from J, with 9 bases between. The V gene's germline CDR1 is MGHDK and CDR2 SYGVNS. This CDR3 spans 11 amino acids. In DNA form, the CDR3 reads TGTGCCAGTCGAGGGTTCACTGAAGCTTTCTTT. Translated, it gives CASRGFTEAFF.

Only one count was recorded for this clone. The genes are TRBV28 and TRBJ2-1; no firm D call. Looked up from germline, CDR1 is MDHEN and CDR2 is SYDVKM. The length of the CDR3 is 13 residues. Trimming pared 7 bases from V and 5 bases from J, leaving 12 bases between. The CDR3 DNA reads as TGTGCCAGCAAAGGCCAAGCCCACAATGAGCAGTTCTTC. It yields the protein CASKGQAHNEQFF.

The chain links TRBV18 to TRBJ2-5, with D possibly matching TRBD1 (5 bases). The CDR3 is made up of 14 amino acids. The germline V gene has CDR1 KGHSH and CDR2 LQKENI. V shed 1 base and J shed 2 bases, with 8 bases lying between them. The CDR3 loop is CASSPQGSQETQYF. The DNA for the CDR3 is TGTGCCAGCTCACCACAGGGGTCGCAAGAGACCCAGTACTTC.

The chain links TRBV19 to TRBJ2-3; D is possibly TRBD2 (5 bases). Trimming took 4 bases from V and 2 from J, leaving 16 bases between them. The CDR3 loop spans 16 amino acids. In germline, CDR1 is LNHDA, CDR2 SQIVND (reference sequence). The CDR3 DNA sequence: TGTGCCAGTAGTAGGGGAGACGGAGAAACCACAGATACGCAGTATTTT. Its translation is CASSRGDGETTDTQYF.

CDR3 amino acids: CASSPGSGTRGNEQFF. CDR3 sequence (DNA): TGTGCCAGTAGTCCTGGATCCGGGACAAGAGGCAATGAGCAGTTCTTC. The chain links TRBV19 to TRBJ2-1; possibly TRBD1 for D (6 bases). V dropped 5 bases and J dropped 6 bases, with 20 bases sitting between them. This CDR3 contains 16 residues. Germline lookup yields CDR1 LNHDA and CDR2 SQIVND (reference sequence).

This chain joins TRBV9 and TRBJ1-2; 8 positions agree with TRBD1. In germline, CDR1 is SGDLS, CDR2 YYNGEE. The CDR3 contains 13 residues. Unmatched junction bases numbered 1, after V lost 3 bases and J lost 3 bases. The chain's CDR3 is CASSETGDYGYTF. The DNA of the CDR3 is TGTGCCAGCAGCGAGACAGGGGACTATGGCTACACCTTC.

This chain links TRBV5-5 with TRBJ2-7; D is ambiguous. CDR1 is SGHKS and CDR2 is YYEKEE in the germline V gene (reference sequence). This CDR3 is built from 13 residues. V was shortened by 5 bases and J by 3 bases, with 12 bases between the two germline ends. This chain's CDR3 is CASSFEQSYEQYF. As DNA, the CDR3 is TGTGCCAGCAGTTTTGAACAGAGCTACGAGCAGTACTTC.

The chain joins TRBV5-4 to TRBJ2-2; TRBD2 might be the D (5 bases). This CDR3 has 13 residues. With 2 bases removed from V and 6 bases from J, the gap between germline ends came to 8 bases. Germline values: CDR1 SGHNT, CDR2 YYREEE (reference sequence). The CDR3 DNA reads TGTGCCAGCAGCTTACTAGTTTCCGGGGAGCTGTTTTTT. This translates into CASSLLVSGELFF.

The J gene is TRBJ2-7, the V gene TRBV3-1 (or the pseudogene TRBV3-2); 7 bases match TRBD2. The CDR3 sequence is 13 residues long. CDR1 is LGHDT and CDR2 is YNNKEL in the germline V gene (reference sequence). J gave up 3 bases and V 3 bases, and 2 bases lay outside the gene matches. The CDR3 nucleotides read TGTGCCAGCAGCCATGGGGGGGGCTACGAGCAGTACTTC. Amino acid sequence: CASSHGGGYEQYF.

This clone showed up just once. The rearrangement uses TRBV24-1 and TRBJ2-7, with TRBD2 identical over 12 bases. The CDR3 totals 19 residues. Germline V lookup: CDR1 KGHDR, CDR2 SFDVKD. Trimming removed 0 bases from V and 4 bases from J; junction bases left unmatched: 12. The CDR3 sequence: CATSDLPPLTSGRRYEQYF. The CDR3 DNA sequence: TGTGCCACCAGTGATTTGCCCCCTTTGACTAGCGGGAGACGGTACGAGCAGTACTTC.

The chain couples TRBV7-2 to TRBJ1-6; 8 nucleotides line up with TRBD1. The germline V gene encodes CDR1 SGHTA and CDR2 FQGNSA. CDR3 size: 13 residues. The CDR3 protein is CAGGTGINSPLHF. CDR3 in DNA: TGTGCGGGCGGGACAGGTATCAATTCACCCCTCCACTTT.

This chain links TRBV5-1 with TRBJ1-3; D is undetermined. Germline V gene sequence: CDR1 SGHRS, CDR2 YFSETQ. V lost 3 bases and J lost 2, with 6 bases in between. The CDR3 is 13 amino acids. CDR3 region: CASSSVAGNTIYF. Written as DNA, the CDR3 is TGCGCCAGCAGCTCCGTGGCTGGAAACACCATATATTTT.

This clone was recorded a few times. The CDR3 here is CASSTRLRDSLNYGYTF. The CDR3 nucleotides are TGTGCCAGCAGCACAAGGTTACGGGACAGCCTTAACTATGGCTACACCTTC. The chain joins TRBV11-3 to TRBJ1-2; 7 nucleotides align to TRBD1. This CDR3 is 17 amino acids long. CDR1 SGHNT and CDR2 YENEEA come from the germline V gene. V dropped 5 bases and J dropped 1; count of bases not matched to a gene: 13.

The chain recombines TRBV27 with TRBJ1-2; D perhaps matches TRBD1 (6 bases). Trimming removed 0 bases at V and 8 bases at J, with 10 bases between. CDR3 length equals 13 residues. From germline, CDR1 is MNHEY and CDR2 SMNVEV (reference sequence). CDR3 residues: CASSLSGGRGYTF. CDR3 coding DNA: TGTGCCAGCAGTTTATCGGGGGGGCGAGGCTACACCTTC.

The rearrangement links TRBV3-1 (or the pseudogene TRBV3-2) to TRBJ2-2, with D possibly being TRBD1 or TRBD2 (5 bases each). This CDR3 region has 18 residues. From germline, CDR1 is LGHDT and CDR2 YNNKEL (reference sequence). The V end was cut by 3 bases, the J end by 0 bases, with 17 bases between. CDR3 residues: CASSHPLGRGTNTGELFF. The CDR3 coding sequence is TGTGCCAGCAGCCATCCTCTGGGACGGGGAACGAACACCGGGGAGCTGTTTTTT.

The chain couples TRBV3-1 (or the pseudogene TRBV3-2) to TRBJ2-2; TRBD1 or TRBD2 may be the D gene (5 bases each). Germline-derived CDR1 and CDR2 are LGHDT and YNNKEL (reference sequence). V gave up 4 bases and J gave up 6 bases, with 15 bases separating them. The CDR3 consists of 15 residues. In DNA form, the CDR3 reads TGTGCCAGCAGCCTCGGGACCACGCAAGCCGGGGAGCTGTTTTTT. Its translation is CASSLGTTQAGELFF.

This sequence joins TRBV3-1 (or the pseudogene TRBV3-2) and TRBJ1-1, with 10 bases identical to TRBD1. V shed 4 bases and J 7 bases; nucleotides not matched to a gene: 9. The CDR3 runs 15 residues. Germline V lookup: CDR1 LGHDT, CDR2 YNNKEL (reference sequence). CDR3 bases: TGTGCCAGCAGCCCAACCGGGACAGGGGTTCTTGAAGCTTTCTTT. Amino acids: CASSPTGTGVLEAFF.

The rearrangement links TRBV28 to TRBJ1-5; D call uncertain. Between the trimmed V and J ends, which lost 3 bases and 4 bases, there was a span of 1 base. The CDR3 extends over 11 amino acids. CDR1 is MDHEN and CDR2 is SYDVKM in the germline V gene. The CDR3 loop reads CASSFNQPQHF. CDR3 DNA sequence: TGTGCCAGCAGTTTTAATCAGCCCCAGCATTTT.

The chain joins TRBV4-1 to TRBJ1-3; D perhaps matches TRBD1 (6 bases). Trimming stripped 0 bases from V and 2 bases from J, with 8 bases between. This CDR3 comprises 15 residues. Germline V CDR1 and CDR2: MGHRA, YSYEKL. The CDR3 nucleotides are TGCGCCAGCAGCCAAGACAGGGGAACTGGAAACACCATATATTTT. Protein sequence: CASSQDRGTGNTIYF.

The chain carries TRBV7-7 and TRBJ1-3; TRBD1 agrees at 8 bases. The CDR3 runs 15 residues. Germline V gene data show CDR1 as SSHAT and CDR2 as FNYEAQ (reference sequence). The V gene end was trimmed by 5 bases and the J gene end by 4 bases; junction bases not matched to a gene: 7. The CDR3 sequence is CASSPPTGAGNTIYF. The CDR3 DNA reads TGTGCCAGCAGCCCACCGACAGGGGCGGGAAACACCATATATTTT.

The chain joins TRBV11-2 to TRBJ1-2; D not resolved. CDR3 length equals 14 residues. V was cut by 4 bases and J by 2 bases, with 11 bases left in between. Germline V gene data show CDR1 as SGHAT and CDR2 as FQNNGV. The CDR3 region has the DNA TGTGCCAGCAGCTATCCCAGAGAAAACTATGGCTACACCTTC. Translation gives CASSYPRENYGYTF.

The genes are TRBV4-1 and TRBJ2-1, with D possibly matching TRBD1 (6 bases). The CDR3 covers 15 residues. Trimming shortened V by 1 base and J by 5 bases, and 12 bases separated the two germline ends. Per germline, CDR1 MGHRA and CDR2 YSYEKL. CDR3 loop: CASSQVLTGDNEQFF. The CDR3 DNA sequence: TGCGCCAGCAGCCAAGTCTTGACAGGAGACAATGAGCAGTTCTTC.

The CDR3 reads CASSPSSPANTGELFF. The CDR3 DNA sequence: TGTGCCAGCTCACCATCTTCACCAGCTAACACCGGGGAGCTGTTTTTT. V usage is TRBV18 and J usage is TRBJ2-2; D gene ambiguous. In germline, CDR1 is KGHSH, CDR2 LQKENI. The length of the CDR3 is 16 residues. Trimming removed 2 bases at V and 2 bases at J, with 12 bases between. Combining the CDR3 with reference TRBV18 and TRBJ2-2 gives the whole variable domain NAGVMQNPRHLVRRRGQEARLRCSPMKGHSHVYWYRQLPEEGLKFMVYLQKENIIDESGMPKERFSAEFPKEGPSILRIQQVVRGDSAAYFCASSPSSPANTGELFFGEGSRLTVL.

In this sample, this clone turned up a few times. The V call is TRBV2, the J call TRBJ2-7, with 7 bases lining up with TRBD2. This CDR3 region has 14 residues. Germline V gene sequence: CDR1 SNHLY, CDR2 FYNNEI. J was trimmed by 1 base and V by 10 bases; bases with no gene match: 10. The CDR3 is CATIGEGPSYEQYF. The CDR3 bases are TGTGCCACAATAGGGGAGGGTCCGTCCTACGAGCAGTACTTC.